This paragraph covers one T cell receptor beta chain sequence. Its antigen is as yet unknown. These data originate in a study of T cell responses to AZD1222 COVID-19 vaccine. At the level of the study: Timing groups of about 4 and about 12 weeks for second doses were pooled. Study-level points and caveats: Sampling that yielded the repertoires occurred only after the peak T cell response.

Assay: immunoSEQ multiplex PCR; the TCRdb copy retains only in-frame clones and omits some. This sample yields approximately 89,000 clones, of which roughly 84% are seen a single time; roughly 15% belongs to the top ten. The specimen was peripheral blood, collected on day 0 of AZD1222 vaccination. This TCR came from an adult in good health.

The CDR3 here is CASSEEVRQPQHF. CDR3 in DNA: TGTGCCAGCAGTGAAGAGGTCCGACAGCCCCAGCATTTT. The chain is built from TRBV6-1 and TRBJ1-5; D uncertain. Between the trimmed V and J ends, which lost 1 base and 7 bases, there was a span of 8 bases. Germline CDR1 is MNHNS and CDR2 is SASEGT. CDR3 size: 13 residues.